A selection of T cell receptor beta chains follows, all from one sample in a study of CD8 T cells in Susac syndrome. TCRdb fed the immunoSEQ multiplex PCR reads into MiXCR, producing one record per CDR3 protein. In the table there are approximately 130,000 distinct CDR3 sequences, about 93% of which are singletons. The sequenced material came from CD8+ T cells from PBMCs. The receptors shown here come from a human donor with multiple sclerosis. The CDR3 runs from the conserved cysteine through the conserved F or W. D genes are given only for firm matches. Clone sizes are given selectively: once, few, many, or a class where the clone is expanded.

NA,TRBV29-1,TRBJ1-4,NA,TGCAGCGTTCGGAGTGCAACTAATGAAAAACTGTTTTTT,CSVRSATNEKLFF
NA,TRBV29-1,TRBJ2-7,NA,TGCAGCGTTGTGGGGGCGTCCGGGACGCTCGAGCAGTACTTC,CSVVGASGTLEQYF
NA,TRBV25-1,TRBJ2-1,NA,TGTGCCACCTCTCAGTCTGAGCGGTTCTTC,CATSQSERFF
NA,TRBV24-1,TRBJ1-5,TRBD1,TGTGCCACCTCAAGGGACAGGGGTGTCGGCAATCAGCCCCAGCATTTT,CATSRDRGVGNQPQHF
NA,TRBV30,TRBJ2-2,NA,TGTGCCTGGAGTGTTTATCCGAACACCGGGGAGCTGTTTTTT,CAWSVYPNTGELFF
NA,TRBV2,TRBJ2-1,NA,TGTGCCAGCAGTGAGGATGAGCAGTTCTTC,CASSEDEQFF
NA,TRBV9,TRBJ2-7,NA,TGTGCCAGCAGCGTAGACCAGGGCCTCCCCTACGAGCAGTACTTC,CASSVDQGLPYEQYF
NA,TRBV27,TRBJ2-7,NA,TGTGCCAGCAGTTTTGTGAAGGCTAGGAACTACGAGCAGTACTTC,CASSFVKARNYEQYF
NA,TRBV20-1,TRBJ2-1,NA,TGCAGTGCTAGTTCGTCAGGGGACGATCGCGGTGAGCAGTTCTTC,CSASSSGDDRGEQFF
NA,TRBV28,TRBJ1-5,TRBD1,TGTGCCGGCAATCCCCAGACAGGGAGTTTTGGTAGCAATCAGCCCCAGCATTTT,CAGNPQTGSFGSNQPQHF
NA,TRBV15,TRBJ1-5,NA,TGTGCCACCACCACGACTGGTCAGCCCCAGCATTTT,CATTTTGQPQHF
NA,TRBV19,TRBJ1-2,NA,TGTGCCAGTAGTATAACCTCCTTTGGCTACACCTTC,CASSITSFGYTF
NA,TRBV2,TRBJ2-7,NA,TGTGCCGCAATAGACAGAATGGGAGAGCAGTACTTC,CAAIDRMGEQYF
NA,TRBV6-5,TRBJ2-2,TRBD1,TGTGCCAGCAGTTACGGGACAGCATCCAGCGGGGAGCTGTTTTTT,CASSYGTASSGELFF
NA,TRBV29-1,TRBJ2-1,NA,TGCAGCGTTGAAAGGGTCCGTTTGGGGAGGTTGTGGGCCAATGAGCAGTTCTTC,CSVERVRLGRLWANEQFF
NA,TRBV10-3,TRBJ2-7,NA,TGTGCCATCGCCAACTACCTCTACGAGCAGTACTTC,CAIANYLYEQYF
few,TRBV11-2,TRBJ2-3,NA,TGTGCCAGCAGCCTACTACCGGAGTCGGAACCTAACACAGATACGCAGTATTTT,CASSLLPESEPNTDTQYF
NA,TRBV27,TRBJ1-5,NA,TGTGCCAGCGGCGGTGCGATGGATCAGCCCCAGCATTTT,CASGGAMDQPQHF
NA,TRBV6-2/TRBV6-3,TRBJ2-2,TRBD2,TGTGCCAGCAGTAGTTTTGGACTAGCGGGAGCAGTCGGGGAGCTGTTTTTT,CASSSFGLAGAVGELFF
NA,TRBV29-1,TRBJ2-5,TRBD2,TGCAGCGTTGATGGGAGGGGCGAGACCCAGTACTTC,CSVDGRGETQYF
NA,TRBV29-1,TRBJ2-7,TRBD1,TGCAGCGTTGACAGGGGGAACTACGAGCAGTACTTC,CSVDRGNYEQYF
NA,TRBV29-1,TRBJ2-1,TRBD1,TGCAGCGTTGATCCCAGGGGGTTTAATGAGCAGTTCTTC,CSVDPRGFNEQFF
few,TRBV4-3,TRBJ2-1,NA,TGCGCCAGCAGCCAAGAAGCAGTCGGATACAATGAGCAGTTCTTC,CASSQEAVGYNEQFF
NA,TRBV20-1,TRBJ2-5,TRBD1,TGCAGTGCTACCCCAGGGACAGCCCAAGAGACCCAGTACTTC,CSATPGTAQETQYF
NA,TRBV4-3,TRBJ2-5,NA,TGCGCCAGCAGCCCGGGGTGGGAGCAAGAGACCCAGTACTTC,CASSPGWEQETQYF
NA,TRBV6-5,TRBJ1-3,NA,TGTGCCAGCAGTTACTCGATAATCGGGGGGCTCGGAAACACCATATATTTT,CASSYSIIGGLGNTIYF
NA,TRBV5-6,TRBJ2-4,NA,TGTGCCAGCACCCCGGGAGCTGGGGGCATTCAGTACTTC,CASTPGAGGIQYF
NA,TRBV6-2/TRBV6-3,TRBJ1-2,NA,TGTGCCAGCAGTTACTCGACAGAGAGTACCTTC,CASSYSTESTF
NA,TRBV7-9,TRBJ2-5,TRBD2,TGTGCCAGCAGCCCACCGGGGGGGGGTCAAGAGACCCAGTACTTC,CASSPPGGGQETQYF
NA,TRBV24-1,TRBJ2-1,NA,TGTGCCACTATGGACTTCCTCGGCGATGAGCAGTTCTTC,CATMDFLGDEQFF
NA,TRBV7-9,TRBJ2-7,NA,TGTGCCAGCAGCTTACCAAGATCTTACGAGCAGTACTTC,CASSLPRSYEQYF
NA,TRBV6-4,TRBJ1-5,NA,TGTGCCATCCCGAGAGGGCAACAAAATCAGCCCCAGCATTTT,CAIPRGQQNQPQHF
NA,TRBV30,TRBJ2-3,TRBD2,TGTGCCTGGAGTTACCTAGCGGGAGCCCCCACAGATACGCAGTATTTT,CAWSYLAGAPTDTQYF
once,TRBV5-1,TRBJ2-7,TRBD2,TGCGCCAGCAGCACCGGACTAGCGGGGGCCTACGAGCAGTACTTC,CASSTGLAGAYEQYF
NA,TRBV20-1,TRBJ1-1,NA,TGCAGTGCTAGACTTGATGGGACTGAAGCTTTCTTT,CSARLDGTEAFF
NA,TRBV29-1,TRBJ1-2,NA,TGCAGCGTTGAGTCCCAGGGCTATGGCTACACCTTC,CSVESQGYGYTF
NA,TRBV11-1,TRBJ1-1,NA,TGTGCCAGCAGCTTAGATGGTCCGTATCCTGAAGCTTTCTTT,CASSLDGPYPEAFF
NA,TRBV9,TRBJ2-1,NA,TGTGCCAGCAGCGTAGTCGACAGTGACAATGAGCAGTTCTTC,CASSVVDSDNEQFF
NA,TRBV27,TRBJ2-7,NA,NA,CASSSSAKGAYEQYF
NA,TRBV4-1,TRBJ2-5,NA,TGCGCCAGCAGCCAGGGGGGGCTAGCAGAAGAGACCCAGTACTTC,CASSQGGLAEETQYF
NA,TRBV5-6,TRBJ2-2,NA,TGTGCCAGCAGCTTGGAAGGATACGGCGGGGAGCTGTTTTTT,CASSLEGYGGELFF
NA,TRBV9,TRBJ2-7,NA,TGTGCCAGCAGCGTAGGACAGGACTTGGTCGACGAGCAGTACTTC,CASSVGQDLVDEQYF
few,TRBV4-2,TRBJ1-1,NA,TGTGCCAGCAGCCAAGATGGGGGGAACACTGAAGCTTTCTTT,CASSQDGGNTEAFF
few,TRBV7-9,TRBJ1-1,NA,TGTGCCAGCAGCCCGGACAAGAACACTGAAGCTTTCTTT,CASSPDKNTEAFF
NA,TRBV30,TRBJ1-1,NA,TGTGCCTGGAGTGTAACGAGAGGGAACACTGAAGCTTTCTTT,CAWSVTRGNTEAFF
NA,TRBV25-1,TRBJ2-2,TRBD2,TGTGCCAGCAGTGATATCCTAGCGGGAGGGCCGGGCACCGGGGAGCTGTTTTTT,CASSDILAGGPGTGELFF
NA,TRBV20-1,TRBJ1-1,NA,TGCAGTGCAAAAAGGACATTCAACACTGAAGCTTTCTTT,CSAKRTFNTEAFF
NA,TRBV7-8,TRBJ2-1,TRBD2,TGTGCCAGCACCGATCACCTCGCGGGGCAGGGCGGGAGTGAGCAGTTCTTC,CASTDHLAGQGGSEQFF
NA,TRBV27,TRBJ1-5,NA,TGTGCCAGCAGTTTTGGCTTTAACGGTGGCAATCAGCCCCAGCATTTT,CASSFGFNGGNQPQHF
NA,TRBV20-1,TRBJ2-1,TRBD2,TGCAGTGCAAGGACTAGCGGGGGATTCTACAATGAGCAGTTCTTC,CSARTSGGFYNEQFF
few,TRBV19,TRBJ1-1,TRBD1,TGTGCCAGTAGTATCAGGGGGGCCACTGAAGCTTTCTTT,CASSIRGATEAFF
NA,TRBV27,TRBJ1-2,TRBD1,TGTGCCAGTCGGAGACAGGGGTATAACTATGGCTACACCTTC,CASRRQGYNYGYTF
NA,TRBV30,TRBJ1-1,TRBD1,TGTGCCTGGAGTGCCGGGACAGCCATGAACACTGAAGCTTTCTTT,CAWSAGTAMNTEAFF
NA,TRBV7-9,TRBJ1-1,NA,TGTGCCAGCAGCTCCGGGGCGAACACTGAAGCTTTCTTT,CASSSGANTEAFF
NA,TRBV13,TRBJ2-2,NA,TGTGCCAGCAGCTTAGTAGGTCCCGGGGAGCTGTTTTTT,CASSLVGPGELFF
NA,TRBV28,TRBJ2-7,TRBD1,TGTGCCAGCAGTTCGCCACCCAGACAGGGAACATACGAGCAGTACTTC,CASSSPPRQGTYEQYF